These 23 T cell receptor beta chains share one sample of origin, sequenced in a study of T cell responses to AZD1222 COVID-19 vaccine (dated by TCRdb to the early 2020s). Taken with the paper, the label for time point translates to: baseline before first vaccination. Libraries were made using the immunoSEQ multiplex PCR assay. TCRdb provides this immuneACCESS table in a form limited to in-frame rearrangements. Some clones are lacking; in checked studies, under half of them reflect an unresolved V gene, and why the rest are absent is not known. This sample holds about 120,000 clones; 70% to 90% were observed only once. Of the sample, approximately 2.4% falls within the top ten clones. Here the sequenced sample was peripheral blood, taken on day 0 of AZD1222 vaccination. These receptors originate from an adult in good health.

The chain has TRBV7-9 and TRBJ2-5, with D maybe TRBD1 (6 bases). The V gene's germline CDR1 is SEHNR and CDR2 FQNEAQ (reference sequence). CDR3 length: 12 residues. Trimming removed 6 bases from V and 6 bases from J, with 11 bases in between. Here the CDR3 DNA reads TGTGCCAGCAGGCAGGGACAAAAGACCCAGTACTTC. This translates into CASRQGQKTQYF.

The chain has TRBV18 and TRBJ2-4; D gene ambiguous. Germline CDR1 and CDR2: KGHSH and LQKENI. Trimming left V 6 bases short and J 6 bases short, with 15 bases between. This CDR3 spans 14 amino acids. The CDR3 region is CASSPVGWGNIQYF. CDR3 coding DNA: TGTGCCAGCTCGCCGGTTGGGTGGGGAAACATTCAGTACTTC.

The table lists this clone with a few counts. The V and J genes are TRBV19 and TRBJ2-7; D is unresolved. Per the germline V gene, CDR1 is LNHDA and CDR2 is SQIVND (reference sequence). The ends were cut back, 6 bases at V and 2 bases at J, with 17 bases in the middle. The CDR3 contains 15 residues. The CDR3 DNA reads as TGTGCCAGTAGAGAGAAAACTGGGATGACCTACGAGCAGTACTTC. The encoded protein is CASREKTGMTYEQYF.

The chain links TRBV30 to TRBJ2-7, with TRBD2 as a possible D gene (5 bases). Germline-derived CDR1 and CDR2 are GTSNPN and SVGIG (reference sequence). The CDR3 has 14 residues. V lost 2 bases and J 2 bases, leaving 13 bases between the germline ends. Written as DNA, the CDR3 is TGTGCCTGGAGTCGGGGAGTGACGACCTACGAGCAGTACTTC. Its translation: CAWSRGVTTYEQYF.

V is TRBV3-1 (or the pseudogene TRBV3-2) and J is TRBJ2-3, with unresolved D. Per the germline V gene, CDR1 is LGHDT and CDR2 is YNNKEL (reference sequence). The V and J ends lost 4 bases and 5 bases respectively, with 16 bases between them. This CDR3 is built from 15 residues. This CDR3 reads CASSLSGRAEDTQYF. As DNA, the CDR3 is TGTGCCAGCAGCCTGTCGGGTAGGGCCGAAGATACGCAGTATTTT.

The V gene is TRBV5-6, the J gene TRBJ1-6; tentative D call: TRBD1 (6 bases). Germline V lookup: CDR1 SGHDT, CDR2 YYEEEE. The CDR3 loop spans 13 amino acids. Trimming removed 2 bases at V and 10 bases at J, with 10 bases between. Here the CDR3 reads CASSLRTASPLHF. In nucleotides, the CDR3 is TGTGCCAGCAGCTTACGGACAGCCTCACCCCTCCACTTT.

The CDR3 DNA follows: TGTGCCAGCAGCTGGGACAGGGGAGCCGGAAACACCATATATTTT. This codes for CASSWDRGAGNTIYF. V usage is TRBV5-4 and J usage is TRBJ1-3, with TRBD1 matching over 10 bases. Germline values: CDR1 SGHNT, CDR2 YYREEE (reference sequence). J was trimmed by 4 bases and V by 3 bases; bases with no gene match: 4. This CDR3 is 15 amino acids long.

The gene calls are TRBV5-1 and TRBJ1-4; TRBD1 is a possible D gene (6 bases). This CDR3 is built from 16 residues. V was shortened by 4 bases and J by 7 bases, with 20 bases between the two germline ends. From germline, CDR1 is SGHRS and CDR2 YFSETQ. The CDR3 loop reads CASSRDTQGRSEKLFF. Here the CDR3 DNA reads TGCGCCAGCAGCCGGGACACACAGGGCAGGAGTGAAAAACTGTTTTTT.

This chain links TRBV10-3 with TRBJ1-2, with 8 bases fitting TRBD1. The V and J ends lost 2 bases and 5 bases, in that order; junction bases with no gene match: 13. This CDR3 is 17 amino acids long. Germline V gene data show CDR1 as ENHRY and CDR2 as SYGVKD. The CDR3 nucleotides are TGTGCCATCAGTGAGCCTGAAACAGGGGGGGGTTTTTATGGCTACACCTTC. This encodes CAISEPETGGGFYGYTF.

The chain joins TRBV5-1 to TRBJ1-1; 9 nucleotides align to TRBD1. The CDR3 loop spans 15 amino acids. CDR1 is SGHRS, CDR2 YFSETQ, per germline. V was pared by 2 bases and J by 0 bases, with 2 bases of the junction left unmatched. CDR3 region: CASSLRTGVNTEAFF. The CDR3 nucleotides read TGCGCCAGCAGCTTACGGACAGGGGTGAACACTGAAGCTTTCTTT.

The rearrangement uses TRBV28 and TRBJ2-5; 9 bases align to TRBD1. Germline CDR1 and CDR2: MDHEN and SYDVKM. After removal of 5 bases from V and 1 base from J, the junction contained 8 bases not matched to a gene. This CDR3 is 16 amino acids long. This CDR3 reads CASSPVPGQGQETQYF. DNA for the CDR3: TGTGCCAGCAGTCCGGTCCCGGGACAGGGCCAAGAGACCCAGTACTTC. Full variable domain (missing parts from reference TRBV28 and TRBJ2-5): DVKVTQSSRYLVKRTGEKVFLECVQDMDHENMFWYRQDPGLGLRLIYFSYDVKMKEKGDIPEGYSVSREKKERFSLILESASTNQTSMYLCASSPVPGQGQETQYFGPGTRLLVL.

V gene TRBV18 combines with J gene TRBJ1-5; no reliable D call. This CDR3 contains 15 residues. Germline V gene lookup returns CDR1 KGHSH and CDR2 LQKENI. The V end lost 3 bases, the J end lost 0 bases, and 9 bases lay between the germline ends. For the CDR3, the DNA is TGTGCCAGCTCACCTTCAGCCCGTAGCAATCAGCCCCAGCATTTT. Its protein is CASSPSARSNQPQHF.

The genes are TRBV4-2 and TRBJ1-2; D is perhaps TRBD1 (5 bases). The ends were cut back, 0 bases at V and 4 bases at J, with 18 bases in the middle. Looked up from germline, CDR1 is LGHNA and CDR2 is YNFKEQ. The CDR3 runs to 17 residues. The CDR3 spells CASSQDGRTGVGYGYTF. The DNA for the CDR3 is TGTGCCAGCAGCCAAGATGGCCGGACGGGGGTTGGCTATGGCTACACCTTC.

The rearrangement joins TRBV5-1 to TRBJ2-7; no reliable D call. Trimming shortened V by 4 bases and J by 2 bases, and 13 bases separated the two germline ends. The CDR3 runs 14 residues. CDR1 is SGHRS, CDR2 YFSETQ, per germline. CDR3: CASSPSNGAYEQYF. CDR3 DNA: TGCGCCAGCAGCCCGTCCAATGGGGCCTACGAGCAGTACTTC.

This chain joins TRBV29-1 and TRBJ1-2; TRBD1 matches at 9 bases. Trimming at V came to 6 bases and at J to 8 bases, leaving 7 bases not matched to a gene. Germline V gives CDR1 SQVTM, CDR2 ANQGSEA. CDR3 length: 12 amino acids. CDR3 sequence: CSVTGTGTGYTF. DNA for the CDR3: TGCAGCGTCACCGGGACAGGGACCGGCTACACCTTC.

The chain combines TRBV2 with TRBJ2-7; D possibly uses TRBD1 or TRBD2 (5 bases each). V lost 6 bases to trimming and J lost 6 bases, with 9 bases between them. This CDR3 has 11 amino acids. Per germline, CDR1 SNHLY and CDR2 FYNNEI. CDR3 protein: CASSGASEQYF. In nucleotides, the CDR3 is TGTGCCAGCAGCGGGGCTAGCGAGCAGTACTTC.

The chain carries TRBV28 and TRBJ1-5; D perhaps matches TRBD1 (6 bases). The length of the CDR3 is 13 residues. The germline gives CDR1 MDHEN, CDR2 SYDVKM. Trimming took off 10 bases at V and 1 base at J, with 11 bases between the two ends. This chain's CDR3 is CATKGGSNQPQHF. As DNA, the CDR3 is TGTGCCACCAAGGGGGGGAGCAATCAGCCCCAGCATTTT.

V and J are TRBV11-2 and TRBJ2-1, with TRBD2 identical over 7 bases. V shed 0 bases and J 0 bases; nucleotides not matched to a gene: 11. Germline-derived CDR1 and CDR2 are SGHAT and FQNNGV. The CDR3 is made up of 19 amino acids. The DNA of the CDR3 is TGTGCCAGCAGCTTAGAGGGGGGGTCCCTACTGAGCTCCTACAATGAGCAGTTCTTC. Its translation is CASSLEGGSLLSSYNEQFF.

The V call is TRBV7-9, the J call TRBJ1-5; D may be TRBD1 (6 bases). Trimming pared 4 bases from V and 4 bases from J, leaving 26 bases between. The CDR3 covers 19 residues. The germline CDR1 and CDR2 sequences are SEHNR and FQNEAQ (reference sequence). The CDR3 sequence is CASSSEGGGREGRNQPQHF. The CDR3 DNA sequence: TGTGCCAGCAGCTCCGAGGGGGGTGGCAGGGAGGGAAGGAATCAGCCCCAGCATTTT.

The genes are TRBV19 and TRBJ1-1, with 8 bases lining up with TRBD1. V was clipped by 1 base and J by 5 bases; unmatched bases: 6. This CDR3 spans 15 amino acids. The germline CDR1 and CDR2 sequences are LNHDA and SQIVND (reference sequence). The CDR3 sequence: CASSIGDRLRTEAFF. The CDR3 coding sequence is TGTGCCAGTAGTATAGGGGACAGGCTGAGGACTGAAGCTTTCTTT. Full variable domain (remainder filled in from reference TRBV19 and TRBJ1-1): DGGITQSPKYLFRKEGQNVTLSCEQNLNHDAMYWYRQDPGQGLRLIYYSQIVNDFQKGDIAEGYSVSREKKESFPLTVTSAQKNPTAFYLCASSIGDRLRTEAFFGQGTRLTVV.

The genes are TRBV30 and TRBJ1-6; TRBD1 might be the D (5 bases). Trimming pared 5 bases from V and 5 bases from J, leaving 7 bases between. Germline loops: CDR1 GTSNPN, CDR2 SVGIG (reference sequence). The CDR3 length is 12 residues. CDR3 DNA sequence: TGTGCCTGGGGCAGGGATAATTCACCCCTCCACTTT. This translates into CAWGRDNSPLHF.

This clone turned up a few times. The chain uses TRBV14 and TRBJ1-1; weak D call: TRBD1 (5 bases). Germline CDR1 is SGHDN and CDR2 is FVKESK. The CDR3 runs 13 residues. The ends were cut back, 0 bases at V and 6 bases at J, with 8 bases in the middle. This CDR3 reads CASSQERGSEAFF. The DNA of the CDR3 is TGTGCCAGCAGCCAAGAAAGGGGATCTGAAGCTTTCTTT.

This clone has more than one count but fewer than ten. In nucleotides, the CDR3 is TGTGCCAGCTCACAACGGGACGGGACGTACGAGCAGTACTTC. Translation gives CASSQRDGTYEQYF. V and J are TRBV18 and TRBJ2-7, with D perhaps being TRBD1 or TRBD2 (5 bases each). This CDR3 has 14 residues. V gave up 4 bases and J gave up 4 bases, with 14 bases separating them. Germline V gives CDR1 KGHSH, CDR2 LQKENI.